The next 12 T cell receptor beta chains were all read from a single sample in a study of PD-1 blockade in classical Hodgkin lymphoma. Every patient had relapsed following autologous stem cell transplantation, and cohorts differed in brentuximab vedotin exposure. TCRdb's copy holds only in-frame clones and misses some; the assay was immunoSEQ multiplex PCR. The table shows fewer than 70,000 clones, with around 89% occurring only once. The source was peripheral blood mononuclear cells (PBMCs), collected before the second cycle of nivolumab. The receptor set was obtained from a human donor with classical Hodgkin lymphoma.

This clone appeared once. The genes are TRBV4-2 and TRBJ2-5; no firm D call. V was pared by 4 bases and J by 3 bases, with 9 bases between. This CDR3 comprises 13 residues. The germline V gene has CDR1 LGHNA and CDR2 YNFKEQ. CDR3 loop: CASSPRLEETQYF. The CDR3 DNA sequence: TGTGCCAGCAGCCCTAGACTGGAAGAGACCCAGTACTTC.

The chain has TRBV9 and TRBJ2-3; TRBD1 agrees at 7 bases. Unmatched junction bases numbered 4, after V lost 3 bases and J lost 3 bases. CDR1 is SGDLS, CDR2 YYNGEE, per germline. This CDR3 is built from 14 residues. Written as DNA, the CDR3 is TGTGCCAGCAGCGCCCTACAGGGGACAGATACGCAGTATTTT. Translating gives CASSALQGTDTQYF.

The V call is TRBV7-9, the J call TRBJ1-6; D ambiguous. Germline assignment: CDR1 SEHNR and CDR2 FQNEAQ (reference sequence). CDR3 length: 15 amino acids. Between the trimmed V and J ends, which lost 5 bases and 2 bases, there was a span of 10 bases. In DNA form, the CDR3 reads TGTGCCAGCAGCCTCCGGGATCCCTATAATTCACCCCTCCACTTT. It specifies CASSLRDPYNSPLHF. The full variable domain, with the rest looked up from reference TRBV7-9 and TRBJ1-6, is DTGVSQNPRHKITKRGQNVTFRCDPISEHNRLYWYRQTLGQGPEFLTYFQNEAQLEKSRLLSDRFSAERPKGSFSTLEIQRTEQGDSAMYLCASSLRDPYNSPLHFGNGTRLTVT.

Comments on this clone: The same CDR3 arises from other DNA sequences in this sample as well. This chain uses TRBV5-1 with TRBJ1-5; 10 positions agree with TRBD1. Germline V gene sequence: CDR1 SGHRS, CDR2 YFSETQ. V was pared by 3 bases and J by 2 bases, with 2 bases of the junction left unmatched. The CDR3 totals 15 residues. CDR3 loop: CASSSGTGGNQPQHF. In DNA form, the CDR3 reads TGCGCCAGCAGCTCCGGGACAGGGGGCAATCAGCCCCAGCATTTT.

The chain employs TRBV5-6 and TRBJ2-3, with 7 bases lining up with TRBD1. Germline CDR1 and CDR2: SGHDT and YYEEEE. V lost 2 bases to trimming and J lost 2 bases; unmatched junction nucleotides: 2. The CDR3 has 14 amino acids. CDR3 nucleotide sequence: TGTGCCAGCAGCTTCACAGGGGCCACAGATACGCAGTATTTT. Translation gives CASSFTGATDTQYF.

The J gene is TRBJ2-3, the V gene TRBV7-6; either TRBD1 or TRBD2 may supply D (6 bases each). V shed 8 bases and J shed 1 base, with 19 bases lying between them. This CDR3 is built from 16 residues. Germline V gene lookup returns CDR1 SGHVS and CDR2 FNYEAQ. The DNA for the CDR3 is TGTGCCAGCGGGGGCCCGGGGGCCGGGGGCACAGATACGCAGTATTTT. It specifies CASGGPGAGGTDTQYF. The whole variable domain, filled in from reference TRBV7-6 and TRBJ2-3, reads GAGVSQSPRYKVTKRGQDVALRCDPISGHVSLYWYRQALGQGPEFLTYFNYEAQQDKSGLPNDRFSAERPEGSISTLTIQRTEQRDSAMYRCASGGPGAGGTDTQYFGPGTRLTVL.

As regards this clone: Within the sample, other DNA sequences also encode this same CDR3. This chain links TRBV5-1 with TRBJ2-3; no firm D call. The CDR3 runs 13 residues. Trimming removed 1 base at V and 2 bases at J, with 5 bases between. In germline, CDR1 is SGHRS, CDR2 YFSETQ. The CDR3 reads CASSLIPTDTQYF. The CDR3 bases are TGCGCCAGCAGCTTGATCCCCACAGATACGCAGTATTTT.

The CDR3 sequence is CASSGGTGDGNTIYF. CDR3 nucleotides: TGTGCCAGCAGCGGGGGGACAGGGGATGGAAACACCATATATTTT. The chain employs TRBV5-4 and TRBJ1-3; the match to TRBD1 covers 10 bases. V shed 4 bases, J shed 3 bases, and the junction held 4 bases outside the gene matches. The CDR3 runs 15 residues. In germline, CDR1 is SGHNT, CDR2 YYREEE (reference sequence).

The chain has TRBV5-1 and TRBJ2-3, with 15 bases matching TRBD2. V dropped 2 bases and J dropped 1; count of bases not matched to a gene: 14. Germline V gene sequence: CDR1 SGHRS, CDR2 YFSETQ. CDR3 size: 21 residues. Here the CDR3 DNA reads TGCGCCAGCAGCTTACAGGGACTAGCGGGGGGACGATACATCGGCACAGATACGCAGTATTTT. It yields the protein CASSLQGLAGGRYIGTDTQYF.

This chain links TRBV7-9 with TRBJ1-1; 7 nucleotides align to TRBD1. Germline V gene lookup returns CDR1 SEHNR and CDR2 FQNEAQ (reference sequence). This CDR3 contains 15 residues. V lost 5 bases to trimming and J lost 0 bases; unmatched junction nucleotides: 6. The CDR3 spells CASSPYGTVNTEAFF. The CDR3 DNA reads as TGTGCCAGCAGCCCCTACGGGACAGTGAACACTGAAGCTTTCTTT.

This chain joins TRBV5-1 and TRBJ1-1; D uncertain. V was trimmed by 2 bases and J by 1 base, leaving 9 bases between them. Germline V gives CDR1 SGHRS, CDR2 YFSETQ. The CDR3 runs to 14 residues. In DNA, the CDR3 is TGCGCCAGCAGCTTTGGTGCAGGGAACACTGAAGCTTTCTTT. Translating it yields CASSFGAGNTEAFF.

The chain has TRBV30 and TRBJ2-5; 13 nucleotides align to TRBD2. The germline V gene has CDR1 GTSNPN and CDR2 SVGIG (reference sequence). This CDR3 spans 16 amino acids. J gave up 4 bases and V 0 bases, and 5 bases lay outside the gene matches. The CDR3 sequence is CAWSVPTSGGSETQYF. The CDR3 DNA is TGTGCCTGGAGTGTACCGACTAGCGGGGGGTCAGAGACCCAGTACTTC.